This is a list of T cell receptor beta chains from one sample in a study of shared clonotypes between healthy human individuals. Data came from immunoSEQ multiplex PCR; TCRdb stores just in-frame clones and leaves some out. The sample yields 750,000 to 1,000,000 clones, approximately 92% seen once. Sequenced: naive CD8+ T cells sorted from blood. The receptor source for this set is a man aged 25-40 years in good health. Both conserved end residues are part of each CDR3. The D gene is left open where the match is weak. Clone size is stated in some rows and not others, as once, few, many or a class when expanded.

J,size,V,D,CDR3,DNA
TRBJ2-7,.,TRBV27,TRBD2,CASSAGLAGSSYEQYF,TGTGCCAGCAGTGCCGGACTAGCGGGAAGCTCCTACGAGCAGTACTTC
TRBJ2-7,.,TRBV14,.,CASRAYGSYEQYF,TGTGCCAGCAGGGCCTATGGGTCCTACGAGCAGTACTTC
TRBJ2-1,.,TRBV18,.,CASSPGGSYNEQFF,TGTGCCAGCTCACCAGGGGGCAGTTACAATGAGCAGTTCTTC
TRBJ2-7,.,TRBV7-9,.,CASSPLSGSLLYEQYF,TGTGCCAGCAGCCCCCTCTCCGGTTCGTTGCTTTACGAGCAGTACTTC
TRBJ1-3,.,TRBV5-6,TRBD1,CASSYGTGRNTIYF,TGTGCCAGCAGCTATGGGACAGGGCGGAACACCATATATTTT
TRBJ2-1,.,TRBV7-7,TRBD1,CASSTGQGARYNEQFF,TGTGCCAGCAGCACAGGACAGGGGGCTCGATACAATGAGCAGTTCTTC
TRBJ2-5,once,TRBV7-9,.,CASSFPRATQETQYF,TGTGCCAGCAGCTTTCCGCGGGCGACTCAAGAGACCCAGTACTTC
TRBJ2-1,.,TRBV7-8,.,CASSSGVGYNEQFF,TGTGCCAGCAGCTCCGGGGTAGGTTACAATGAGCAGTTCTTC
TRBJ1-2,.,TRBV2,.,CASSERAGVGYTF,TGTGCCAGCAGTGAAAGAGCTGGGGTCGGCTACACCTTC
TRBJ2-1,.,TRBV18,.,CASSPKEVYNEQFF,TGTGCCAGCTCACCAAAGGAGGTTTACAATGAGCAGTTCTTC
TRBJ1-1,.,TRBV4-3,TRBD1,CASSGGDGTGLFRRNTEAFF,TGCGCCAGCAGCGGGGGTGACGGGACAGGGTTATTTCGCCGGAACACTGAAGCTTTCTTT
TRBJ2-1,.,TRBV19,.,CASSMGSEGNEQFF,TGTGCCAGTAGTATGGGAAGCGAAGGCAATGAGCAGTTCTTC
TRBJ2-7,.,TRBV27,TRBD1,CASSSGTGLYEQYF,TGTGCCAGCAGCTCCGGGACAGGGCTTTACGAGCAGTACTTC
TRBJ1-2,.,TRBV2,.,CASSEAYKGNYGYTF,TGTGCCAGCAGTGAAGCGTATAAGGGAAACTATGGCTACACCTTC
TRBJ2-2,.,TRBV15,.,CATSRGTGKTGELFF,TGTGCCACCAGCAGAGGAACAGGGAAGACCGGGGAGCTGTTTTTT